The present T cell receptor beta chain was sequenced within a study of blood T cells in healthy people across ages. The study's findings and limits: More naive CD4+ cells and higher diversity marked long-lived donors relative to aged donors. Among T cells, TCR beta diversity per million cells dropped roughly linearly as age rose. Researchers report that TCR beta diversity correlated strongly with naive T cell percentage.

This clonotype was seen a few times. Its antigen is as yet unknown. Primers used in a second PCR of about 6 to 11 cycles were a sample-barcoded 5' primer and a J-beta primer mix. In TCRdb, the 5' RACE reads were re-called with MiXCR into one record per CDR3 protein. The data hold roughly 800,000 distinct CDR3 sequences, with approximately 53% observed a single time. CDR1 SGHRS and CDR2 YFSETQ come from the germline V gene. The germline V and J ends were trimmed by 2 bases and 2 bases, with 17 bases remaining between them. The CDR3 has 18 amino acids. Specimen: blood. The receptor's source is a man older than 75 in good health. The V and J genes are TRBV5-1 and TRBJ2-6; possible D gene TRBD1, 7 bases. In DNA form, the CDR3 reads TGCGCCAGCAGCTTACCCAAAACAGGGGAGGCTGGGGCCAACGTCCTGACTTTC. It is translated as CASSLPKTGEAGANVLTF.